This entry describes one TCR beta chain. Antigen: not known. According to the study, genomic DNA was the template for TCR beta VDJ and CDR3 profiling. Via MiXCR, TCRdb re-called the reads, giving one row per CDR3 protein. The sample has 120,000 or so distinct CDR3 sequences; about 48% are singletons. The data derive from a study of CD8+CD57+ T cells in acquired aplastic anemia. As for the study in general: Each DNA sample taken from sorted CD4+ and CD8+ cells came to 3 to 4 ug on average. In CD4+ cells, healthy donors produced an average of about 10.8 million reads.

There are 13 residues in the CDR3. V lost 1 base and J 6 bases, leaving 10 bases between the germline ends. Germline assignment: CDR1 SNHLY and CDR2 FYNNEI. Regarding the study as a whole: There were roughly 28 CD8+ CDR3 sequences that occurred in both patients and controls.

The genes are TRBV2 and TRBJ2-7; D not certain. Sequencing used sorted CD4+, CD8+, or CD8+CD57+ T cells (not recorded which) from PBMCs. The origin of this receptor is a human donor in good health, serving as a control. The CDR3 coding sequence is TGTGCCAGCAGTGAAGAGGCGGACGCCGAGCAGTACGTC. It encodes CASSEEADAEQYV.